The source of this T cell receptor (beta chain) is a study of cytomegalovirus exposure and HLA in healthy donors. This clone was detected a few times. Its antigen is not identified. Those who donated were healthy bone marrow donors. Germline V gene sequence: CDR1 LGHNA, CDR2 YSLEER. This CDR3 is 17 amino acids long. The trim removed 6 bases at V and 6 bases at J, leaving 19 bases unmatched. Study outcomes and limitations: A later analysis linked a missense DCLRE1C variant to TCR beta V- and J-gene trimming. Analyzed later, most CMV-associated TCR beta chains appeared HLA-restricted. Most observed TCR sequences were rare, whereas some public TCRs were detected in many donors.

The PCR made use of 60 Vbeta and 13 Jbeta primers. The table came from immunoSEQ multiplex PCR; TCRdb's copy has only in-frame clones and leaves some out. This table holds under 90,000 clones, around four fifths found once. The sample comprised PBMCs. The rearrangement joins TRBV4-3 to TRBJ2-5; 7 nucleotides match TRBD1. The TCR originated in a man aged 45-60 years in good health and CMV-seropositive. The CDR3 DNA follows: TGCGCCAGCAGTCCCGCAACCTCAGGACAGGTTGGACAGACCCAGTACTTC. Amino acid sequence: CASSPATSGQVGQTQYF.